The 18 T cell receptor beta chains presented below share a single source sample, sequenced in a study of metastatic and nonmetastatic thyroid tumors. No treatment of any kind had been given to any patient before thyroid surgery. Using MiXCR, TCRdb re-called clones from the PCR reads. Seen here are approximately 29,000 clones, approximately 31% observed once, and the top ten hold roughly 32%. Sequencing was performed on blood. The receptor set was obtained from a female donor with papillary thyroid cancer or a benign thyroid nodule (not recorded which). Some clones in this sample may be carry-over from other donors' samples.

There are many counts of this clone. The chain combines TRBV10-3 with TRBJ2-3; no clear D gene. This CDR3 contains 13 residues. From germline, CDR1 is ENHRY and CDR2 SYGVKD. Trimming pared 0 bases from V and 4 bases from J, leaving 5 bases between. The CDR3 sequence: CAISESQADTQYF. CDR3 in DNA: TGTGCCATCAGTGAGTCGCAGGCAGATACGCAGTATTTT.

This clone was seen at least ten times. The rearrangement uses TRBV6-2 or TRBV6-3 and TRBJ2-2; no clear D. V was clipped by 4 bases and J by 7 bases, with 16 bases between them. The CDR3 sequence is 15 residues long. Per the germline V gene, CDR1 is MNHEY and CDR2 is SVGEGT. The CDR3 nucleotides read TGTGCCAGCAGTTCACACCCGCCGCGAGTCGGGGAGCTGTTTTTT. Protein sequence: CASSSHPPRVGELFF.

This clone was detected many times. A clone one base away is much larger, so this may be a read error. At the DNA level, this CDR3 is encoded by other sequences in the same sample as well. The chain carries TRBV10-3 and TRBJ1-1, with 7 bases aligning to TRBD1. Germline V gene sequence: CDR1 ENHRY, CDR2 SYGVKD. The CDR3 has 14 amino acids. CDR3 amino acids: CAISEGGSDLTAFF. In DNA, the CDR3 is TGTGCTATCAGCGAAGGGGGCAGCGACCTGACTGCTTTCTTT.

The rearrangement links TRBV5-1 to TRBJ1-5, with D uncertain. CDR3 length equals 14 residues. Trimming removed 0 bases from V and 7 bases from J, with 11 bases in between. CDR1 and CDR2 (germline): SGHRS, YFSETQ. For the CDR3, the DNA is TGCGCCAGCAGCTTGGGGCAGGCGAAACAGCCCCAGCATTTT. This translates into CASSLGQAKQPQHF.

In its sample, this clone was seen a few times. J is TRBJ1-2 and V is TRBV30; TRBD1 agrees at 8 bases. V was pared by 5 bases and J by 3 bases, with 8 bases of the junction left unmatched. This CDR3 spans 14 amino acids. CDR1 is GTSNPN, CDR2 SVGIG, per germline (reference sequence). The CDR3 nucleotides are TGTGCCTGGGCAGCCAACAGGGGGTACTATGGCTACACCTTC. Protein: CAWAANRGYYGYTF.

This clone was detected ten times or more. This CDR3 is CASSLRRLAGEEFYNEQFF. The CDR3 DNA reads as TGCGCCAGCAGCTTGAGGAGACTAGCGGGAGAGGAGTTCTACAATGAGCAGTTCTTC. The chain couples TRBV5-1 to TRBJ2-1; 12 bases line up with TRBD2. The V segment lost 1 base and the J segment 3 bases; nucleotides outside the gene matches: 11. CDR3 size: 19 residues. CDR1 is SGHRS and CDR2 is YFSETQ in the germline V gene.

The chain uses TRBV20-1 and TRBJ2-1; TRBD2 might be the D (7 bases). With 3 bases removed from V and 10 bases from J, the gap between germline ends came to 19 bases. The CDR3 has 14 amino acids. Germline values: CDR1 DFQATT, CDR2 SNEGSKA (reference sequence). The CDR3 region is CSARGAAGEGEQFF. The DNA of the CDR3 is TGCAGTGCTAGGGGGGCGGCGGGAGAGGGCGAGCAGTTCTTC.

This clone is medium-sized within its sample. This chain joins TRBV30 and TRBJ2-7; 10 bases are shared with TRBD2. Germline assignment: CDR1 GTSNPN and CDR2 SVGIG (reference sequence). V trimming: 7 bases; J trimming: 1 base; junction bases outside the gene matches: 7. The CDR3 runs 14 residues. The DNA of the CDR3 is TGTGCCTTCCGGACTAGCGGAACATCCTACGAGCAGTACTTC. This codes for CAFRTSGTSYEQYF. The whole variable domain, filled in from reference TRBV30 and TRBJ2-7, reads SQTIHQWPATLVQPVGSPLSLECTVEGTSNPNLYWYRQAAGRGLQLLFYSVGIGQISSEVPQNLSASRPQDRQFILSSKKLLLSDSGFYLCAFRTSGTSYEQYFGPGTRLTVT.

The sample holds many counts of this clone. V gene TRBV2 combines with J gene TRBJ1-1, with D possibly being TRBD1 (6 bases). The V gene lost 8 bases and the J gene lost 11 bases, with 27 bases spanning the gap. The CDR3 is made up of 15 amino acids. Germline V gene data show CDR1 as SNHLY and CDR2 as FYNNEI. The CDR3 reads CASSERVQGSAWAFF. CDR3 sequence (DNA): TGTGCCAGCTCCGAAAGGGTACAGGGAAGTGCTTGGGCTTTCTTT.

This clone was counted ten times or more. This sequence may be a read error, since a much larger clone differs from it by one base. Likely a read error: the CDR3 ends without its conserved phenylalanine or tryptophan. The V gene is TRBV10-2, the J gene TRBJ1-1; D is unresolved. CDR3 length: 12 residues. CDR1 is WSHSY and CDR2 is SAAADI in the germline V gene. V lost 5 bases, J lost 2 bases, and 6 bases lay in between. The CDR3 spells CASSPTNTEAFL. For the CDR3, the DNA is TGCGCCAGCAGTCCCACCAACACTGAAGCTTTCCTT.

The rearrangement links TRBV2 to TRBJ2-3; D gene ambiguous. The V and J ends lost 7 bases and 3 bases respectively, with 14 bases between them. The CDR3 is 14 residues long. Germline CDR1 is SNHLY and CDR2 is FYNNEI. DNA of the CDR3: TGTGCCAGCAAGGGCGCCGGTTGGACAGATACGCAGTATTTT. Translation gives CASKGAGWTDTQYF.

This clone was recorded at least ten times. The sample contains more than one DNA sequence encoding this CDR3. The V call is TRBV5-6, the J call TRBJ1-4; D unclear. V was clipped by 1 base and J by 8 bases, with 18 bases between them. Per the germline V gene, CDR1 is SGHDT and CDR2 is YYEEEE. The CDR3 contains 16 residues. CDR3 DNA: TGTGCCAGCAGCTTGTATGACAAGTCCTCGTGGGAAAAACTGTTTTTT. It yields the protein CASSLYDKSSWEKLFF.

This clone was detected ten times or more. This chain links TRBV15 with TRBJ1-1; 8 nucleotides align to TRBD1. The CDR3 is 15 amino acids. V was pared by 2 bases and J by 5 bases, with 7 bases of the junction left unmatched. In germline, CDR1 is LNHNV, CDR2 YYDKDF (reference sequence). CDR3 in DNA: TGTGCCACCAGCAGACCCGCTACAGGGGGGACTGAAGCTTTCTTT. It encodes CATSRPATGGTEAFF.

This clone has just a few counts. CDR3 residues: CASSPGLAGEYEQYF. The DNA of the CDR3 is TGCGCCAGCAGCCCCGGACTAGCGGGAGAATACGAGCAGTACTTC. The V call is TRBV5-1, the J call TRBJ2-7; TRBD2 matches at 13 bases. The V and J ends lost 4 bases and 4 bases, in that order; junction bases with no gene match: 5. The CDR3 has 15 residues. Germline CDR1 reads SGHRS; CDR2 reads YFSETQ. Full variable domain (rest looked up from reference TRBV5-1 and TRBJ2-7): KAGVTQTPRYLIKTRGQQVTLSCSPISGHRSVSWYQQTPGQGLQFLFEYFSETQRNKGNFPGRFSGRQFSNSRSEMNVSTLELGDSALYLCASSPGLAGEYEQYFGPGTRLTVT.

This clone was detected many times. The rearrangement links TRBV7-9 to TRBJ1-1; D is possibly TRBD1 (5 bases). The CDR3 is 14 amino acids. From germline, CDR1 is SEHNR and CDR2 FQNEAQ (reference sequence). Deletions cut 1 base from V and 9 bases from J, with 15 bases between. This CDR3 is CASSLGQDIAKAFF. The DNA of the CDR3 is TGTGCCAGCAGCTTAGGCCAGGACATCGCCAAAGCTTTCTTT.

This clone was seen many times. The chain couples TRBV10-3 to TRBJ2-7; 10 bases fit TRBD2. The V gene's germline CDR1 is ENHRY and CDR2 SYGVKD. The CDR3 length is 13 residues. The junction had 7 bases not matched to a gene; V was cut back by 10 bases and J by 4 bases. Written as DNA, the CDR3 is TGTGCCACGGGGGGTAGCGGGAGGTACGAGCAGTACTTC. This codes for CATGGSGRYEQYF.

In DNA, the CDR3 is TGTGCCAGCAGTTACGCGGGGATCTCCTACAATGAGCAGTTCTTC. Its translation: CASSYAGISYNEQFF. The genes are TRBV6-5 and TRBJ2-1; D is perhaps TRBD2 (6 bases). The CDR3 is 15 amino acids. Trimming left V 2 bases short and J 0 bases short, with 8 bases between. The V gene's germline CDR1 is MNHEY and CDR2 SVGAGI.

The rearrangement links TRBV20-1 to TRBJ2-6; 10 bases fit TRBD2. The CDR3 is made up of 17 amino acids. J was trimmed by 0 bases and V by 3 bases; bases with no gene match: 5. In germline, CDR1 is DFQATT, CDR2 SNEGSKA (reference sequence). The CDR3 reads CSASGGTSVSGANVLTF. The CDR3 nucleotides are TGCAGTGCTAGTGGGGGGACTAGCGTCTCTGGGGCCAACGTCCTGACTTTC.